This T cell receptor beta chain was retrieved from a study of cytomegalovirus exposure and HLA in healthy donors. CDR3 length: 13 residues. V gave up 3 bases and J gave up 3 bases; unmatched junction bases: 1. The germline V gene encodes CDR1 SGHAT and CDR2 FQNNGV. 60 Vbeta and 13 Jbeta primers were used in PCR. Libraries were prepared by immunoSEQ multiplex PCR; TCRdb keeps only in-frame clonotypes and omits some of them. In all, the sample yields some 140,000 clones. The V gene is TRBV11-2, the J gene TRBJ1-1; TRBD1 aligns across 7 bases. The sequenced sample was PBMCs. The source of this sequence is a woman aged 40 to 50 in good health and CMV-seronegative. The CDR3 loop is CASSFQGDTEAFF. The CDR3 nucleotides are TGTGCCAGCAGCTTTCAGGGGGACACTGAAGCTTTCTTT.